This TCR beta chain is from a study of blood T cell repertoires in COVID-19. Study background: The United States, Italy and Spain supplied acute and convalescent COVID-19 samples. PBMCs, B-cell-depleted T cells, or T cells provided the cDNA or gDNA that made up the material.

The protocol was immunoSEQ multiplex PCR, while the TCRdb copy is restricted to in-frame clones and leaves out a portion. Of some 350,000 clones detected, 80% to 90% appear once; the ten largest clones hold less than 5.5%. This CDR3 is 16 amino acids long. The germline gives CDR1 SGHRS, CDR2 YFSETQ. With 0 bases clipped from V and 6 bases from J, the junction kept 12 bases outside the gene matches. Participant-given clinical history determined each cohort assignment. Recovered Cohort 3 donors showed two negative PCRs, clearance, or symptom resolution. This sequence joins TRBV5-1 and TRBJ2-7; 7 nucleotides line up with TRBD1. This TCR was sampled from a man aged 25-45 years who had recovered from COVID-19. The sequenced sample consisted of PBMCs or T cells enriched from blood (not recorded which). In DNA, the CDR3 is TGCGCCAGCAGCTTGGAAGGGGGACAGTTAATAACCGAGCAGTACTTC. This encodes CASSLEGGQLITEQYF.